The source of this TCR beta chain is a study of regulatory T cells in long-lasting Graves disease. CDR3-region Arm-PCR and iRepertoire HTBI primers produced the TCR beta libraries. Original analysis: Analysis of the samples identified over 60 TRBV and around 13 TRBJ segments. TCRdb used MiXCR to reprocess the multiplex PCR reads, holding one entry per CDR3 protein. The V and J calls and clone size are TCRdb's, not the authors'. Of approximately 400,000 distinct CDR3 sequences in the sample, roughly 10% were seen once. Described time point: newly diagnosed GD, antithyroid drugs for less than 3 months. With RNA extracted from PBMCs as input, the TCR library was made. This clonotype came up many times. The sample was also linked to a second study, of T cells in Graves' hyperthyroidism and ophthalmopathy. Turning to that study: These patients, aged 18 to 65, had recently diagnosed hyperthyroidism lasting under 2 months.

The source of this sequence is a woman between 18 and 30 years old with Graves disease. The specimen was peripheral blood mononuclear cells (PBMCs), collected at new diagnosis, from a patient treated with antithyroid drugs.

The DNA of the CDR3 is TGTGCCAGCAGCTTCCTCGGACTAGCGGGGAATGAGCAGTTCTTC. Protein: CASSFLGLAGNEQFF. The rearrangement links TRBV7-2 to TRBJ2-1, with 12 nucleotides matching TRBD2. V shed 3 bases, J shed 7 bases, and the junction held 4 bases outside the gene matches. Looked up from germline, CDR1 is SGHTA and CDR2 is FQGNSA. This CDR3 region has 15 residues.